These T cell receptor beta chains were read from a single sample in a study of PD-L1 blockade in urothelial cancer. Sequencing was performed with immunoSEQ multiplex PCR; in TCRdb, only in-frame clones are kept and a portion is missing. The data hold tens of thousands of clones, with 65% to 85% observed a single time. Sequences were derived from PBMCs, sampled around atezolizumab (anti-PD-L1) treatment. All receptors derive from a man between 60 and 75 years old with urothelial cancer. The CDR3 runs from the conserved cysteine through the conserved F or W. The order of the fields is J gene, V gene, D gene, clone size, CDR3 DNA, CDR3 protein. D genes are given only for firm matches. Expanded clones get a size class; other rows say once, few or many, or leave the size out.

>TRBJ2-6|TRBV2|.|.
TGTGCCAGCGGTGCGGGGGCCAACGTCCTGACTTTC
CASGAGANVLTF
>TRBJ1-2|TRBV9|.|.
TGTGCCAGCAGCGTAGGACAGACTTATGGCTACACCTTC
CASSVGQTYGYTF
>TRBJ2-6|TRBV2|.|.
TGTGCCAGCAGTGAATGGAGTGGGGCCAACGTCCTGACTTTC
CASSEWSGANVLTF
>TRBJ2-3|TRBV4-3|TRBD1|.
TGCGCCAGCAGCCGGGACAGGGGGAATACGCAGTATTTT
CASSRDRGNTQYF
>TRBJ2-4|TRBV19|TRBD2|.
TGTGCCAGTACTCAGACTAGCGGGAGATACATTCAGTACTTT
CASTQTSGRYIQYF
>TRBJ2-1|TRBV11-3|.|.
TGTGCCAGCAGCCTACGAGGGGGGGCTTCCTACAATGAGCAGTTCTTC
CASSLRGGASYNEQFF
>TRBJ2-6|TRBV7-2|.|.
TGTGCCAGCAGCTTACCCAGGGGAGTCTCTGGGGCCAACGTCCTGACTTTC
CASSLPRGVSGANVLTF
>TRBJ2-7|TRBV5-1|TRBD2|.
TGCGCCAGCAGCGTGACTAGCGGGGGGCTCTACGAGCAGTACTTC
CASSVTSGGLYEQYF
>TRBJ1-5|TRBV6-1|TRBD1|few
TGTGCCAGCAGTGCACAGGGGGCTGCTTTTCAGCCCCAGCATTTT
CASSAQGAAFQPQHF
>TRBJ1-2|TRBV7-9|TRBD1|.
TGTGCCAGCAGCTTAGAAGGGGGCCTAAAGGGGAGCTACACCTTC
CASSLEGGLKGSYTF
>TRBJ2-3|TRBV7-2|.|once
TGTGCCAGCAGCTTGGGCGTAAGGGATACGCAGTATTTT
CASSLGVRDTQYF
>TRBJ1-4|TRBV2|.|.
TGTGCCAGCTTTCGGGTGTCTAATGAAAAACTGTTTTTT
CASFRVSNEKLFF
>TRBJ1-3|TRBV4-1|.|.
TGCGCCAGCAGCCAAGGACAGTACTCTGGAAACACCATATATTTT
CASSQGQYSGNTIYF
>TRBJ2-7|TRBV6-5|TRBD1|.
TGTGCCGCACGGAGGACAGGGGCAATATACGAGCAGTACTTC
CAARRTGAIYEQYF
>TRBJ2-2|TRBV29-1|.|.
TGCAGCGTTGAAGACTCGAACACCGGGGAGCTGTTTTTT
CSVEDSNTGELFF
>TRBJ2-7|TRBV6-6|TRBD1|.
TGTGCCAGCAGTGGGGTCGGACAGGGTGGAGACGAGCAGTACTTC
CASSGVGQGGDEQYF
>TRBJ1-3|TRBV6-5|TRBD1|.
TGTGCCAGCAGTTACCAGGGGGCTACGGGAAACACCATATATTTT
CASSYQGATGNTIYF
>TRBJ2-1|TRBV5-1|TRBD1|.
TGCGCCAGCAGCTTACAGGGGATCTCCTACAATGAGCAGTTCTTC
CASSLQGISYNEQFF
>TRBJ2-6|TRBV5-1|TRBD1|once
TGCGCCAGCGGGGGACAGGGGGCATCTGGGGCCAACGTCCTGACTTTC
CASGGQGASGANVLTF
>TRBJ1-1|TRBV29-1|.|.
TGCAGCGTTGAAACGAGTATCGGCACTGAAGCTTTCTTT
CSVETSIGTEAFF
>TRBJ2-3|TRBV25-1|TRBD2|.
TGTGCCAGCAGTGACGGGAGGGCCGGGAATTTGGGCACAGATACGCAGTATTTT
CASSDGRAGNLGTDTQYF
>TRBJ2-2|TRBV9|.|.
TGTGCCAGCAGCGTTGCGGGGACGAACACCGGGGAGCTGTTTTTT
CASSVAGTNTGELFF
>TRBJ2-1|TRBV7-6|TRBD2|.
TGTGCCAGCAGCGCGGTCGGGGAGCGGGGTCCCCGCGGGGCGCCCTACAATGAGCAGTTCTTC
CASSAVGERGPRGAPYNEQFF
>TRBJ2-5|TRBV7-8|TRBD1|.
TGTGCCAGCAGCCCAAGGACAGGGAATATAGAGACCCAGTACTTC
CASSPRTGNIETQYF
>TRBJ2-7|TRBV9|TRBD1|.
TGTGCCAGCAGCCCTAGGGACAGGGGCCCCTACGAGCAGTACTTC
CASSPRDRGPYEQYF
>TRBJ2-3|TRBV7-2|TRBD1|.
TGTGCCAGCAGCCAAATCCCCCGGACAGGAAGCACAGATACGCAGTATTTT
CASSQIPRTGSTDTQYF
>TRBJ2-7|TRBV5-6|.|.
TGTGCCGCCCGGGACATCTCCTACGAGCAGTACTTC
CAARDISYEQYF
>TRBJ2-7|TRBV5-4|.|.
TGTGCCAGCAGCGGGGGGGCAGACGGGTTAAACTACGAGCAGTACTTC
CASSGGADGLNYEQYF
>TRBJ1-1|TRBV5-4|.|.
TGTGCCAGCAGTCGACAGGCTCAGAATGAAGCTTTCTTT
CASSRQAQNEAFF
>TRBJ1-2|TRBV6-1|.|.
TGTGCCAGCACTATCACAACAGGGACCTATGGCTACACCTTC
CASTITTGTYGYTF
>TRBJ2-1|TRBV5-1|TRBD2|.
TGCGCCAGCAGCGGAACACTGGGACTAGCGGGGGGGGGAAACAATGAGCAGTTCTTC
CASSGTLGLAGGGNNEQFF
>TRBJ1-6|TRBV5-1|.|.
TGCGCCAGCAGCCCGGGACTTGATAATTCACCCCTCCACTTT
CASSPGLDNSPLHF
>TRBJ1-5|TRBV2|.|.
TGTGCCAGCAGTGAAAGGAGGGTGAGCAATCAGCCCCAGCATTTT
CASSERRVSNQPQHF
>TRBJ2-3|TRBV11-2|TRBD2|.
TGTGCCAGCAGCTTTGGGACTAGCGGGAGGAGGGGCACAGATACGCAGTATTTT
CASSFGTSGRRGTDTQYF
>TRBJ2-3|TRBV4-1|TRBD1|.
TGCGCCAGCAGCCTAAGGAGGGGGACAGGGCAGTATTTT
CASSLRRGTGQYF
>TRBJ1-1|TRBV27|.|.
TGTGCCAGCAGTTTAACAGGGTGGACTGAAGCTTTCTTT
CASSLTGWTEAFF
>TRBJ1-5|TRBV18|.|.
TGTGCCAGCTCCCAGGTGGGAGCCAGCAATCAGCCCCAGCATTTT
CASSQVGASNQPQHF
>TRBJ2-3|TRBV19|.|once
TGTGCCAGTTCGGGGCTACGGGGGACAGATACGCAGTATTTT
CASSGLRGTDTQYF
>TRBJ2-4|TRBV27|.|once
TGTGCCAGCAGTTTTAGCGGAGTGGGCGGAAACATTCAGTACTTC
CASSFSGVGGNIQYF
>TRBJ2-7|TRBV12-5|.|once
TGTGCTAGTGGTTTGCAGGGGTACGAGCAGTACTTC
CASGLQGYEQYF
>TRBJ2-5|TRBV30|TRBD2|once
TGTGTCTGGAGCAGGGGCGGGGGGCGAGAGACCCAGTACTTC
CVWSRGGGRETQYF
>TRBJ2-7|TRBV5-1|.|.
TGCGCCAGCAGCTTGGGCCCCTACAGGGACGAGCAGTACTTC
CASSLGPYRDEQYF
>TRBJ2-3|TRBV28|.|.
TGTGCCAGCAGTTTGCCGGTCTCTAGCACAGATACGCAGTATTTT
CASSLPVSSTDTQYF
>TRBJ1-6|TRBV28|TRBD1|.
TGTGCCACAGGACAGGGGATGAATTCACCCCTCCACTTT
CATGQGMNSPLHF
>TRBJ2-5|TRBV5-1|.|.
TGCGCCAGCAGCTTAACAGAAGAGACCCAGTACTTC
CASSLTEETQYF
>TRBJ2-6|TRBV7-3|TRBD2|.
TGTGCCAGCAGCTTAACGAGAGTAGCGGGGGGGCCCGGTGGGGCCAACGTCCTGACTTTC
CASSLTRVAGGPGGANVLTF
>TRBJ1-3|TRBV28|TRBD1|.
TGTGCCAGCAGTTTGGGGACAGGAGGAGTGAACACCATATATTTT
CASSLGTGGVNTIYF